The entry below gives a single T cell receptor delta chain sequence along with its context. Its antigen is still unknown. A junction end diverges from the germline sequence, so it may reflect a read error. Vgamma9/Vdelta2+ and Vdelta2-negative gammadelta T cells were flow-sorted from PBMC for bulk sequencing. The sample belongs to a study of γδ T cells in repeated Plasmodium falciparum infection. Study background: Sampling occurred at baseline, pre-infection for selected infections, and 21 days post-infection.

Each sorted gammadelta sample had TRG and TRD chains sequenced. TCRdb re-called clones from the multiplex PCR reads using CATT. The data contain more than 45,000 delta-chain clones, about 1.5% of them singletons. General study findings and limits: Waves of new clonotype selection appeared after repeated controlled infections in Vdelta2-negative, largely Vdelta1+, gammadelta T cells. Vgamma9/Vdelta2+ repertoires stayed stably polyclonal over time and infection.

Germline-derived CDR1 and CDR2 are TSWWSYY and QGS. CDR3 size: 14 residues. The TCR sequence derives from a pool of human donors (malaria-infected and uninfected, not separated). V usage is TRDV1 and J usage is TRDJ1, with no clear D. Sequencing used gamma-delta T cells from blood. In nucleotides, the CDR3 is TGTGCTCTTGGGGGACACAGACACACCGATAAACTCATATTT. Encoded protein: CALGGHRHTDKLIF.